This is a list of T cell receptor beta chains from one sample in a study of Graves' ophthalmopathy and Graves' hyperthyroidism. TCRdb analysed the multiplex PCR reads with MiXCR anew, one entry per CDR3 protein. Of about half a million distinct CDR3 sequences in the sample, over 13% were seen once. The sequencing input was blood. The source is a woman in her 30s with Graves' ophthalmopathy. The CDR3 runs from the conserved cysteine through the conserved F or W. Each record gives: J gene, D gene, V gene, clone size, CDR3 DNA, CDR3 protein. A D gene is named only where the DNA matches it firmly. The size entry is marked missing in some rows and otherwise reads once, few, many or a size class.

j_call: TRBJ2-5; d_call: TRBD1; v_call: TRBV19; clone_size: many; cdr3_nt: TGTGCCAGTAACCCACAGGGGCGCCGGGGGACCCAGTACTTC; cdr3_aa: CASNPQGRRGTQYF
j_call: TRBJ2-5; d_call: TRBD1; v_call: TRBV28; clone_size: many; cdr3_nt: TGTGCCAGCAGTTTTCTTCTTAGGGACAGGGGGCTAGCGGGAGCCCCCCAAGAGACCCAGTACTTC; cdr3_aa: CASSFLLRDRGLAGAPQETQYF
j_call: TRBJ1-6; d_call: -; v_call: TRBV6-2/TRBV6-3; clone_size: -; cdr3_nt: TGTGCCAGCAGTTACCTCCGGGATTCACCCCTCCACTTT; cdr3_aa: CASSYLRDSPLHF
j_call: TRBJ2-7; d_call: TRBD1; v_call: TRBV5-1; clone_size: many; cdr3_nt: TGCGCCAGCCGCCTAGGCGGGACAGGGGGCCGCGAGCAGTACTTC; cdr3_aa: CASRLGGTGGREQYF
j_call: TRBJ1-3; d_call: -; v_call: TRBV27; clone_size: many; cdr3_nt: TGTGCCAGCAGTTTTGGTCCCAGGGCGACTGGAAACACCATATATTTT; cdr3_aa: CASSFGPRATGNTIYF
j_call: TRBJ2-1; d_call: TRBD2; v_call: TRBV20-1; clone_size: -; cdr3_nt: TGCAGTGCCCGACTAGCGCTCTATCCCTACAATGAGCAGTTCTTC; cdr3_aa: CSARLALYPYNEQFF
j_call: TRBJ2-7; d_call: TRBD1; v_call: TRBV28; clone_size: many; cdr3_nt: TGTGCCAGCAGCAGCTTCGGGACAGGGAGCTACGAGCAGTACTTC; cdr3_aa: CASSSFGTGSYEQYF
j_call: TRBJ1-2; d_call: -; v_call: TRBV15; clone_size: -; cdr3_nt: TGTGCCACCAGCAGAGGGGAGGGCTTGGTTTCAGGCTACACCTTC; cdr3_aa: CATSRGEGLVSGYTF
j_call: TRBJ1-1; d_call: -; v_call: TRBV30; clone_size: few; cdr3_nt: TGTGCCTGGAGTGTACTAAGGAACACTGAAGCTTTCTTT; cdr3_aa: CAWSVLRNTEAFF
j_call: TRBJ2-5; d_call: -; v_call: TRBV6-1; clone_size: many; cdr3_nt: TGTGCCACCTCGACCAAAGAGACCCAGTACTTC; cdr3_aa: CATSTKETQYF
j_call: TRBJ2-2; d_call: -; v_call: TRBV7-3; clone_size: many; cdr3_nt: TGTGCCAGCAGCTTAATAGGGTCGAACACCGGGGAGCTGTTTTTT; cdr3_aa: CASSLIGSNTGELFF
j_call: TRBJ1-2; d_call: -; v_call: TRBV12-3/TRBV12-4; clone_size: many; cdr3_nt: TGTGCCAGCAGAGGGGCTAACTATGGCTACACCTTC; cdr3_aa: CASRGANYGYTF
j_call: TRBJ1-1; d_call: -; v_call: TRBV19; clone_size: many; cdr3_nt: TGTGCCAGTGGCCGGGACATACGCCAATATACCCTGAACACTGAAGCTTTCTTT; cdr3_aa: CASGRDIRQYTLNTEAFF
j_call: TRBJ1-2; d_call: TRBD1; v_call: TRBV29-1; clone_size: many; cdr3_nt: TGCAGCGTACTGACAGGGTCGGGTTCCTATGGCTACACCTTC; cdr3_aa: CSVLTGSGSYGYTF
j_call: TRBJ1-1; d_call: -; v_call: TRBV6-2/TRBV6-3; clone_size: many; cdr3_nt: TGTGCCAGCAGGGGCGGGAACACTGAAGCTTTCTTT; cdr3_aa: CASRGGNTEAFF
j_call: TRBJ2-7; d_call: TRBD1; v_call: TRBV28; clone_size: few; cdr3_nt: TGTGCCAGCAGTCCCCATACTGAGGGGGCCCCCTACGAGCAGTACTTC; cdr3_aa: CASSPHTEGAPYEQYF
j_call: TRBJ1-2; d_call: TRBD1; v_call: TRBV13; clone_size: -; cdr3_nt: TGTGCCAGCAGGGTCGACAGGGGGTATGGCTACACCTTC; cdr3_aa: CASRVDRGYGYTF
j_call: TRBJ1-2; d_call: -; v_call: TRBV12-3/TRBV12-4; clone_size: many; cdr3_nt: TGTGCCAGCAGTTTTAGAGCTTACTATGGCTACACCTTC; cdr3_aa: CASSFRAYYGYTF
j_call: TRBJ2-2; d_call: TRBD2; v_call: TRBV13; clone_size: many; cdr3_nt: TGTGCCAGCAGCCCCAGGGCTAGCGGGAGGCCCAGAGTGAACACCGGGGAGCTGTTTTTT; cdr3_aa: CASSPRASGRPRVNTGELFF
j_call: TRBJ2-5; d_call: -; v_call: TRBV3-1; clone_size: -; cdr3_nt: TGTGCCAGCAGCCTTCGCCGTTCTGAGACCCAGTACTTC; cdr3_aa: CASSLRRSETQYF
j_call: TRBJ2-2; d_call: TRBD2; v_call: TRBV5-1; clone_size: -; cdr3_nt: TGCGCCAGCAGCTTGTTGGTGACTAGCGGCCATAGGACCGGGGAGCTGTTTTTT; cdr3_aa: CASSLLVTSGHRTGELFF
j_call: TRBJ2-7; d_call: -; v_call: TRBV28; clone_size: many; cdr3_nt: TGTGCCAGCAGTTCGGGGAGTTATCCCTACGAGCAGTACTTC; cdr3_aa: CASSSGSYPYEQYF
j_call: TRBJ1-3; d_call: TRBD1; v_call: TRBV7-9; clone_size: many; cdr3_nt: TGTGCCAGCAGCTTAGCCGGGACAGGTGATCACATATATTTT; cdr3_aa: CASSLAGTGDHIYF
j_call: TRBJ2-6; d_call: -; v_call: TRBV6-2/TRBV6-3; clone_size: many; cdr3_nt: TGTGCCAGCAGGGTCCACTCTGGGGCCAACGTCCTGACTTTC; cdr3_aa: CASRVHSGANVLTF
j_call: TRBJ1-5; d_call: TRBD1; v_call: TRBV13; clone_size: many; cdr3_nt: TGTGCCAGCAGCTTCCAGGGGGTAGCGAATCAGCCCCAGCATTTT; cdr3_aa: CASSFQGVANQPQHF
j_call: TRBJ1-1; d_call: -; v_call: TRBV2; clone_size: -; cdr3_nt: TGTGCCAGCACCGAGGAATTGAACACTGAAGCTTTCTTT; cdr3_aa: CASTEELNTEAFF
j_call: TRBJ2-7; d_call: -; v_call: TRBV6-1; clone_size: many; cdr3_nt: TGTGCCAGCAGCTCGGGCAGGGTCCCCTACGAGCAGTACTTC; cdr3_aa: CASSSGRVPYEQYF
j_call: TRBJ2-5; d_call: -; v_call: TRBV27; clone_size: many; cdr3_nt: TGTGCCAGCAGTCCATTGTTTAGATGGGGGAGGGACAGGCTGCTGATAGAGACCCAGTACTTC; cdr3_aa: CASSPLFRWGRDRLLIETQYF
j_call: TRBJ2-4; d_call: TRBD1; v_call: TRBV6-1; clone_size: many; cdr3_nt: TGTGCCAGCAACGGTAGAGTACAGGGGAAAAACATTCAGTACTTC; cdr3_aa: CASNGRVQGKNIQYF
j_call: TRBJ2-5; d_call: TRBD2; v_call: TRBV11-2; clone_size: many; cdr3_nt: TGTGCCAGCAGCTCCGTATTGGCTAGCGGGGGCCAAGGGCACTTC; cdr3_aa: CASSSVLASGGQGHF
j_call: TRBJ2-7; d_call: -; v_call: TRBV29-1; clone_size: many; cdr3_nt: TGCAGCGTTGTCGTCCGGGCCACCTACGAGCAGTACTTC; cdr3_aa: CSVVVRATYEQYF
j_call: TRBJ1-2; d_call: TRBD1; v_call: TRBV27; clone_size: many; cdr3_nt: TGTGCCAGCAGTTTCCAGGGGGCCCATGGCTACACCTTC; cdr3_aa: CASSFQGAHGYTF
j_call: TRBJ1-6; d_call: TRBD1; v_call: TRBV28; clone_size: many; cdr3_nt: TGTGCCAGCAGTTTATCCCTAGGAGGCAGGGGGCGCATACCCCTCCACTTT; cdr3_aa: CASSLSLGGRGRIPLHF
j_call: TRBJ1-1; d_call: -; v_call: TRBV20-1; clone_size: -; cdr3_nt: TGCAGTGCCAGGGATGGATCTGGGACTGAAGCTTTCTTT; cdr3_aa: CSARDGSGTEAFF
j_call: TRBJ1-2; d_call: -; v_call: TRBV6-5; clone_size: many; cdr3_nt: TGTGCCAGCAGTTACTCGGTCAGAACTAACTATGGCTACACCTTC; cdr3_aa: CASSYSVRTNYGYTF
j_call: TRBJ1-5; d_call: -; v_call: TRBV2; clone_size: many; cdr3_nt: TGTGCCAGCAGTGAAGTACGACGGCGCAATCAGCCCCAGCATTTT; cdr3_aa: CASSEVRRRNQPQHF
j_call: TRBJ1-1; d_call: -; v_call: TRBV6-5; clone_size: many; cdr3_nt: TGTGCCAGCAGTTACTCGCCAGGACTGAGGAACACTGAAGCTTTCTTT; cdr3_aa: CASSYSPGLRNTEAFF
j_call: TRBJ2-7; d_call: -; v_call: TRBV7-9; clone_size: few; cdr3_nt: TGTGCCAGCAGCTCACAACGGGGACTCTACGAGCAGTACTTC; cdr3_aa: CASSSQRGLYEQYF
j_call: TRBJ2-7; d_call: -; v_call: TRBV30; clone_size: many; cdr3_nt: TGTGCCTGGAGTGGAGGGACCTCCCACGAGCAGTACTTC; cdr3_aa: CAWSGGTSHEQYF
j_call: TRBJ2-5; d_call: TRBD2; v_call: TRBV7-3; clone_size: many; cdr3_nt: TGTGCCAGCAGCTCAGCGGGAAGAATGGAGACCCAGTACTTC; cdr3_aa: CASSSAGRMETQYF
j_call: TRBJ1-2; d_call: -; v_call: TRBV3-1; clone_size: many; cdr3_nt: TGTGCCAGCAGCCAAGGGGACCTATCCTATGGCTACACCTTC; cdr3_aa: CASSQGDLSYGYTF
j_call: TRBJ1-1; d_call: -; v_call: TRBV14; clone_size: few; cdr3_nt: TGTGCCAGCAGCCAAACAACAGGAATGAACACTGAAGCTTTCTTT; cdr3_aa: CASSQTTGMNTEAFF
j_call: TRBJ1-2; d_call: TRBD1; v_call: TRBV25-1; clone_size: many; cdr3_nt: TGTGCCAGCAGTGCAGCCTGGACAGGGGATGGCTACACCTTC; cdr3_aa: CASSAAWTGDGYTF
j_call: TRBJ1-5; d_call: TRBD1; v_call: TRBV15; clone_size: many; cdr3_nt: TGTGCCACCAGGCCCGGGACAGGGAGTTACAATCAGCCCCAGCATTTT; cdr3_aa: CATRPGTGSYNQPQHF
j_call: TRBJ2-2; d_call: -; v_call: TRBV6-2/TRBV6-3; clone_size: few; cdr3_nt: TGTGCCAGCAGCGCGACTAGAGTCACCGGGGAGCTGTTTTTT; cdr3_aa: CASSATRVTGELFF
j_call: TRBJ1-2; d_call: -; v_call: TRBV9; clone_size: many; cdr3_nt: TGTGCCAGCAGCGTAGCGGAGGAGAACTATGGCTACACCTTC; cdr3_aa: CASSVAEENYGYTF
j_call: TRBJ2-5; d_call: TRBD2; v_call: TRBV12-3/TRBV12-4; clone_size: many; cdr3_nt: TGTGCCAGCAGTTGGGGACTAGTGTGGCAGTACTTC; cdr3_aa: CASSWGLVWQYF
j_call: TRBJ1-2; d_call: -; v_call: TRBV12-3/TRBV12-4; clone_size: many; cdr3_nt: TGTGCCAGCAGTTTAGCGCCCTCGGGGGGGGGTTATGGCTACACCTTC; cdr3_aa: CASSLAPSGGGYGYTF
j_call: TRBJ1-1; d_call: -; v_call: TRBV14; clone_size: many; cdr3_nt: TGTGCCAGCAGCCAAGACATGGGACCGAGGATCACTGAAGCTTTCTTT; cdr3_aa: CASSQDMGPRITEAFF
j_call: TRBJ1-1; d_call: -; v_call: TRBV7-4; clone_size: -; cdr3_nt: TGTGCCAGCAGCCACATTCTCGACAGGAACACTGAAGCTTTCTTT; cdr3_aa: CASSHILDRNTEAFF
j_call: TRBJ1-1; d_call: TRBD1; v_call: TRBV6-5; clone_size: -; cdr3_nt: TGTGCCAGCAGTTCCGGGACAGGGACGGCTGAAGCTTTCTTT; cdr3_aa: CASSSGTGTAEAFF
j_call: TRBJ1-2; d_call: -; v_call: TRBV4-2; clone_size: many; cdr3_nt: TGTGCCAGCAGCCAAGTTCAGGGAGGCTATGGCTACACCTTC; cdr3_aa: CASSQVQGGYGYTF